These 29 T cell receptor beta chains came from one sample sequenced in a study of T cell repertoires in cytomegalovirus infection. TCRdb re-called the reads through MiXCR, storing one row per CDR3 protein. The sample consists of about 700,000 distinct CDR3 sequences, approximately 33% of them appearing once. The antigens for these receptors are not known. The material was cultured PBMCs, obtained from culture after CMV antigen stimulation. The source is a human donor in good health (CMV status not recorded). Some clones in this sample may be carry-over from other donors' samples.

The chain recombines TRBV4-1 with TRBJ1-4; D not resolved. Germline assignment: CDR1 MGHRA and CDR2 YSYEKL. Deletions cut 4 bases from V and 8 bases from J, with 11 bases between. The CDR3 totals 13 residues. DNA for the CDR3: TGCGCCAGCAGCCTCGGACGTGTCGAAAAACTGTTTTTT. Translation gives CASSLGRVEKLFF.

This clonotype showed up just a few times. The chain carries TRBV7-2 and TRBJ2-3; TRBD2 matches at 7 bases. The V gene end was trimmed by 5 bases and the J gene end by 6 bases; junction bases not matched to a gene: 11. The CDR3 has 15 residues. Germline values: CDR1 SGHTA, CDR2 FQGNSA. The CDR3 loop is CASSEWGRALDTQYF. The CDR3 DNA sequence: TGTGCCAGCAGCGAATGGGGGAGGGCCTTGGATACGCAGTATTTT. Using reference TRBV7-2 and TRBJ2-3 for the parts outside the CDR3, the full variable domain is GAGVSQSPSNKVTEKGKDVELRCDPISGHTALYWYRQSLGQGLEFLIYFQGNSAPDKSGLPSDRFSAERTGGSVSTLTIQRTQQEDSAVYLCASSEWGRALDTQYFGPGTRLTVL.

The CDR3 is CASSDIRNEKLFF. CDR3 DNA: TGTGCCAGCTCGGACATTCGTAATGAAAAACTGTTTTTT. The rearrangement joins TRBV18 to TRBJ1-4, with D perhaps matching TRBD1 (5 bases). Trimming cost V 6 bases and J 4 bases, with 9 bases left between them. Germline V gene data show CDR1 as KGHSH and CDR2 as LQKENI. There are 13 residues in the CDR3.

V is TRBV2 and J is TRBJ2-1; D not certain. The germline V and J ends were trimmed by 3 bases and 5 bases, with 14 bases remaining between them. The CDR3 totals 15 residues. Germline CDR1 SNHLY, CDR2 FYNNEI. The CDR3 DNA reads TGTGCCAGCAGTGATCCAGGTCGTGCTGACAATGAGCAGTTCTTC. This translates into CASSDPGRADNEQFF.

This clonotype was detected only a few times. The gene calls are TRBV27 and TRBJ2-5; D may be TRBD2 (5 bases). The germline V and J ends were trimmed by 0 bases and 5 bases, with 13 bases remaining between them. Per germline, CDR1 MNHEY and CDR2 SMNVEV (reference sequence). The CDR3 totals 15 residues. CDR3 nucleotide sequence: TGTGCCAGCAGTTTATCAGGGCGGGCGAGGGAGACCCAGTACTTC. It yields the protein CASSLSGRARETQYF.

This clonotype turned up a few times. The rearrangement joins TRBV4-2 to TRBJ1-5; no firm D call. The length of the CDR3 is 14 residues. Trimming took off 0 bases at V and 7 bases at J, with 10 bases between the two ends. The germline V gene encodes CDR1 LGHNA and CDR2 YNFKEQ. The CDR3 bases are TGTGCCAGCAGCCAAGACCGGCTGGAGCAGCCCCAGCATTTT. It encodes CASSQDRLEQPQHF.

This clonotype appeared many times. The chain carries TRBV7-2 and TRBJ2-7; D gene unclear. Germline assignment: CDR1 SGHTA and CDR2 FQGNSA. V was shortened by 5 bases and J by 4 bases, with 15 bases between the two germline ends. The CDR3 runs 14 residues. The CDR3 loop reads CASSPSTWSYEQYF. Here the CDR3 DNA reads TGTGCCAGCAGCCCATCGACGTGGAGTTACGAGCAGTACTTC.

In this sample, this clonotype turned up many times. This chain joins TRBV7-2 and TRBJ2-2; 10 positions match TRBD2. This CDR3 contains 16 residues. V lost 3 bases and J lost 5; bases outside the gene matches: 6. Germline CDR1 and CDR2: SGHTA and FQGNSA. CDR3 sequence (DNA): TGTGCCAGCAGCTTCCTAGCGGGAGATTTGACCGGGGAGCTGTTTTTT. It specifies CASSFLAGDLTGELFF.

This clonotype was counted a few times. V and J are TRBV7-6 and TRBJ2-6; perhaps TRBD2 as D (6 bases). This CDR3 is 18 amino acids long. V was trimmed by 5 bases and J by 0 bases, leaving 17 bases between them. Germline CDR1 and CDR2: SGHVS and FNYEAQ. CDR3 residues: CASSTSREPLSGANVLTF. The CDR3 DNA reads as TGTGCCAGCAGCACTTCCCGGGAGCCTCTCTCTGGGGCCAACGTCCTGACTTTC.

This clonotype has a handful of counts. The J gene is TRBJ1-1, the V gene TRBV27; a weak D match, TRBD1 (5 bases). V dropped 5 bases and J dropped 0 bases, with 10 bases sitting between them. Germline V lookup: CDR1 MNHEY, CDR2 SMNVEV (reference sequence). The CDR3 sequence is 14 residues long. CDR3 region: CASSAGGMNTEAFF. The CDR3 DNA reads as TGTGCCAGCAGTGCCGGGGGTATGAACACTGAAGCTTTCTTT.

The chain carries TRBV12-3 or TRBV12-4 and TRBJ2-2, with no clear D. V lost 7 bases to trimming and J lost 0 bases, with 9 bases between them. The CDR3 has 14 amino acids. The CDR3: CASTEDANTGELFF. Written as DNA, the CDR3 is TGTGCCAGCACTGAGGACGCGAACACCGGGGAGCTGTTTTTT.

This clonotype was seen a single time. The chain combines TRBV7-2 with TRBJ2-1; 10 nucleotides agree with TRBD1. V lost 5 bases, J lost 11 bases, and 9 bases stayed unmatched. CDR1 SGHTA and CDR2 FQGNSA come from the germline V gene. This CDR3 contains 14 residues. The CDR3 sequence: CASSTGTGDLQQFF. The CDR3 coding sequence is TGTGCCAGCAGCACAGGGACAGGGGATTTGCAGCAGTTCTTC.

This clonotype was detected a few times. The chain has TRBV4-1 and TRBJ2-7, with 8 bases aligning to TRBD2. Per germline, CDR1 MGHRA and CDR2 YSYEKL. The CDR3 sequence is 15 residues long. Unmatched junction bases numbered 8, after V lost 1 base and J lost 6 bases. Here the CDR3 DNA reads TGCGCCAGCAGCCAAGCGTTCGGGACTAGTTCCGAGCAGTACTTC. Amino acids: CASSQAFGTSSEQYF.

The chain joins TRBV6-6 to TRBJ1-6; 9 nucleotides align to TRBD1. This CDR3 has 17 amino acids. Germline V gene sequence: CDR1 MNHNY, CDR2 SVGAGI (reference sequence). Unmatched junction bases numbered 8, after V lost 0 bases and J lost 8 bases. CDR3 loop: CASSYSDLGQGHSPLHF. In DNA, the CDR3 is TGTGCCAGCAGTTACTCCGACTTGGGACAGGGCCATTCACCCCTCCACTTT.

This clonotype was counted between two and nine times. CDR3 in DNA: TGTGCCAGCAGCCTCGATACCTATGGCTACACCTTC. Amino acids: CASSLDTYGYTF. The chain has TRBV7-9 and TRBJ1-2; D unresolved. Looked up from germline, CDR1 is SEHNR and CDR2 is FQNEAQ (reference sequence). The CDR3 spans 12 residues. V gave up 5 bases and J gave up 4 bases, with 8 bases separating them.

This clonotype came up a few times. V usage is TRBV7-6 and J usage is TRBJ2-3; perhaps TRBD2 as D (6 bases). The germline V and J ends were trimmed by 3 bases and 8 bases, with 15 bases remaining between them. CDR1 is SGHVS and CDR2 is FNYEAQ in the germline V gene. This CDR3 is 14 amino acids long. In DNA form, the CDR3 reads TGTGCCAGCAGCTTCACCGGGACTCCGGCTACGCAGTATTTT. Residues: CASSFTGTPATQYF.

This chain's CDR3 is CASSESGDEQYF. CDR3 bases: TGCGCCAGCAGTGAGTCCGGGGACGAGCAGTACTTC. The rearrangement joins TRBV10-1 to TRBJ2-7; D may be TRBD2 (5 bases). V was cut by 0 bases and J by 5 bases, with 5 bases left in between. There are 12 residues in the CDR3. Germline V gene lookup returns CDR1 WNHNN and CDR2 SYGVQD (reference sequence).

This clonotype has just a few counts. The V and J genes are TRBV7-9 and TRBJ2-1; 7 bases are a match to TRBD2. In germline, CDR1 is SEHNR, CDR2 FQNEAQ (reference sequence). This CDR3 has 15 residues. V lost 4 bases, J lost 5 bases, and 8 bases stayed unmatched. The CDR3 DNA reads TGTGCCAGCAGCTATAGCGGGCCTGGAAACAATGAGCAGTTCTTC. Residues: CASSYSGPGNNEQFF.

The gene calls are TRBV6-2 or TRBV6-3 and TRBJ1-5, with D possibly matching TRBD1 (5 bases). Trimming pared 2 bases from V and 0 bases from J, leaving 8 bases between. CDR1 and CDR2 (germline): MNHEY, SVGEGT. The CDR3 length is 15 residues. CDR3 sequence reads: CASSYHGGSNQPQHF. DNA of the CDR3: TGTGCCAGCAGTTACCATGGGGGTAGCAATCAGCCCCAGCATTTT.

This clonotype has more than one count but fewer than ten. The gene calls are TRBV7-9 and TRBJ2-6; D uncertain. The CDR3 totals 15 residues. V gave up 6 bases and J gave up 4 bases, with 13 bases separating them. Germline V gene sequence: CDR1 SEHNR, CDR2 FQNEAQ (reference sequence). The CDR3 is CASSFGDTGANVLTF. The CDR3 bases are TGTGCCAGCAGTTTCGGTGATACCGGGGCCAACGTCCTGACTTTC.

V is TRBV19 and J is TRBJ1-4, with TRBD1 matching over 8 bases. This CDR3 spans 14 amino acids. Trimming took 5 bases from V and 8 from J; bases not matched to a gene: 7. Looked up from germline, CDR1 is LNHDA and CDR2 is SQIVND (reference sequence). The CDR3 DNA follows: TGTGCCAGTAGTGCCGGACAGGGAGACGAAAAACTGTTTTTT. Residues: CASSAGQGDEKLFF. Drawing the rest from reference TRBV19 and TRBJ1-4, the complete variable domain is DGGITQSPKYLFRKEGQNVTLSCEQNLNHDAMYWYRQDPGQGLRLIYYSQIVNDFQKGDIAEGYSVSREKKESFPLTVTSAQKNPTAFYLCASSAGQGDEKLFFGSGTQLSVL.

This clonotype was counted between two and nine times. This chain connects TRBV19 to TRBJ1-5; possible D gene TRBD1, 5 bases. Germline V gives CDR1 LNHDA, CDR2 SQIVND (reference sequence). Trimming took off 9 bases at V and 6 bases at J, with 18 bases between the two ends. The CDR3 has 14 residues. CDR3 bases: TGTGCCAGCCACCCCCGTCAGGGTGGTCAGCCCCAGCATTTT. Amino acid sequence: CASHPRQGGQPQHF.

The chain carries TRBV28 and TRBJ1-4, with unresolved D. This CDR3 is 15 amino acids long. CDR1 is MDHEN, CDR2 SYDVKM, per germline. Trimming removed 6 bases at V and 7 bases at J, with 18 bases between. The CDR3 region has the DNA TGTGCCAGCAGCCCTCCAGGTATTGTGGGTGAAAAACTGTTTTTT. The encoded protein is CASSPPGIVGEKLFF.

The chain couples TRBV7-9 to TRBJ1-1, with 7 bases that match TRBD1. The V gene end was trimmed by 3 bases and the J gene end by 2 bases; junction bases not matched to a gene: 6. This CDR3 comprises 15 residues. Per the germline V gene, CDR1 is SEHNR and CDR2 is FQNEAQ (reference sequence). CDR3 sequence reads: CASSFGGQINTEAFF. CDR3 DNA sequence: TGTGCCAGCAGCTTCGGGGGACAGATTAACACTGAAGCTTTCTTT.

V and J are TRBV11-2 and TRBJ2-3; TRBD1 aligns across 7 bases. The V and J ends lost 6 bases and 0 bases, in that order; junction bases with no gene match: 18. The CDR3 has 19 residues. Germline V gene data show CDR1 as SGHAT and CDR2 as FQNNGV. The CDR3 DNA is TGTGCCAGCAGGTCCACCGGGACAGTGAAATCCCCTAGCACAGATACGCAGTATTTT. Protein sequence: CASRSTGTVKSPSTDTQYF.

This clonotype was counted a few times. The chain links TRBV7-2 to TRBJ1-6; perhaps TRBD1 as D (6 bases). The V gene's germline CDR1 is SGHTA and CDR2 FQGNSA. V lost 5 bases and J 14 bases, leaving 19 bases between the germline ends. There are 14 residues in the CDR3. CDR3 nucleotide sequence: TGTGCCAGCAGCCCGGACACCGCTTCAGGGGCCCTCCACTTT. Translating gives CASSPDTASGALHF.

This clonotype was seen a few times. The chain carries TRBV4-2 and TRBJ2-1, with D perhaps being TRBD1 or TRBD2 (5 bases each). This CDR3 has 14 residues. CDR1 and CDR2 from the germline V gene are LGHNA and YNFKEQ. V lost 3 bases, J lost 9 bases, and 15 bases lay in between. The DNA of the CDR3 is TGTGCCAGCAGCCACCCTTGGGGGAGAGGTGAGCAGTTCTTC. Amino acids: CASSHPWGRGEQFF.

This clonotype was detected ten times or more. The chain links TRBV7-2 to TRBJ2-3; 9 bases are a match to TRBD1. CDR1 SGHTA and CDR2 FQGNSA come from the germline V gene. J gave up 3 bases and V 5 bases, and 6 bases lay outside the gene matches. This CDR3 contains 15 residues. In nucleotides, the CDR3 is TGTGCCAGCAGCCACCGGGACAGGGCGACAGATACGCAGTATTTT. It codes for CASSHRDRATDTQYF.

The V gene is TRBV11-2, the J gene TRBJ2-7, with D perhaps given as TRBD1 or TRBD2 (5 bases each). Germline V gene lookup returns CDR1 SGHAT and CDR2 FQNNGV. V was clipped by 0 bases and J by 6 bases, with 15 bases between them. This CDR3 has 15 residues. DNA of the CDR3: TGTGCCAGCAGCTTAGATCAGAGGGGTCTAGGCGAGCAGTACTTC. This gives the protein CASSLDQRGLGEQYF.